This T cell receptor (beta chain) was identified in a study of cytomegalovirus exposure and HLA in healthy donors. Study-wide results and caveats: For presence/absence analyses, sequencing depth was assumed to be roughly uniform across donors.

Turning to this clone: The antigen is undetermined. One end of the junction varies from germline; a read error may be responsible.

Both 60 Vbeta primers and 13 Jbeta primers went into the PCR. Only in-frame clones appear in the TCRdb table, and some are missing; sequencing was by immunoSEQ multiplex PCR. The data contain under 150,000 clones, more than 80% of them singletons. Donors in the study were healthy people who gave bone marrow. Donors were nominally healthy when sampled, though unrecorded immune exposures were likely. This CDR3 region has 12 residues. Germline-derived CDR1 and CDR2 are SGHRS and YFSETQ. This TCR was sampled from a woman aged 40 to 50 in good health and CMV-seropositive. Sequenced input: PBMCs. The chain couples TRBV5-1 to TRBJ2-1, with D hard to call. The CDR3 spells CASSLARGERFF. CDR3 in DNA: TGCGCCAGCAGCTTGGCCCGTGGTGAGCGGTTCTTC.